This is a list of T cell receptor beta chains from one sample in a study of blood T cell repertoires in COVID-19. Profiling relied on immunoSEQ multiplex PCR, and the TCRdb table lists in-frame clones only, not all of them. The sample shows fewer than 15,000 clones, roughly 84% of them seen only once. Sequenced input: peripheral blood. All receptors derive from a middle-aged man with active COVID-19. Each CDR3 is given without its conserved first and last residue. Clone size is stated in some rows and not others, as once, few, many or a class when expanded.

v_call	clone_size	j_call	cdr3_aa
TRBV7-3	.	TRBJ2-1	ASSLSGEQF
TRBV9	.	TRBJ2-3	ASSVGGVYADTQY
TRBV11-1	.	TRBJ2-7	ASSLELGQSYEQY
TRBV7-3	.	TRBJ2-1	ASSLRLAGGEQF
TRBV11-2	.	TRBJ1-1	ASSYWYEQNTEAF
TRBV4-1	once	TRBJ1-1	ASSQVEVGAEAF
TRBV6-6	.	TRBJ1-3	ASSYGSLIY
TRBV13	.	TRBJ2-1	ASSLGTSGTSYNEQF
TRBV5-1	.	TRBJ2-3	ASSLASDTQY
TRBV28	.	TRBJ1-1	ASSLPRAWDRRPEAF
TRBV5-6	.	TRBJ2-3	ASQRELDTQY
TRBV11-2	medium-sized	TRBJ2-7	ASSSWTTGAYEQY
TRBV7-6	.	TRBJ2-7	ASSLGGGNSYEQY
TRBV9	once	TRBJ2-1	ASSVRQDPYNEQF
TRBV9	.	TRBJ2-5	ASSVEAGQETQY
TRBV5-6	.	TRBJ2-7	ASSGDRIYEQY
TRBV10-3	.	TRBJ1-1	AISDAAGTGPTEAF
TRBV28	.	TRBJ1-5	AGEGTGGNQPQH
TRBV23-1	.	TRBJ2-4	ASSQLWTGANSALFPSKNIQY
TRBV28	.	TRBJ2-5	ASSLRAGTAETQY
TRBV19	.	TRBJ1-1	ASNEGYNTEAF
TRBV7-9	.	TRBJ1-1	ASSLQLTEAF
TRBV7-8	.	TRBJ2-1	ASSLVLEGTNEQF
TRBV15	.	TRBJ2-1	ATSTSLDRTPSDEQF
TRBV11-2	.	TRBJ2-5	ASSLDPSGMETQY
TRBV10-1	few	TRBJ2-7	ASSEPPEAGPQY
TRBV28	.	TRBJ2-2	ASSRDRGHNGELF
TRBV4-2	.	TRBJ2-7	ASSQSVLAGGSSYEQY
TRBV7-2	.	TRBJ2-5	ASSAVWTSQETQY
TRBV10-1	.	TRBJ1-1	ASSDYPLTEMNTEAF
TRBV10-1	few	TRBJ2-3	ASSEQTDTQY
TRBV7-8	.	TRBJ2-1	ASSLLAGLGNEQF
TRBV4-1	.	TRBJ2-7	ASSQDLVEAYEQY
TRBV7-7	.	TRBJ2-1	ASSSGLASYNEQF
TRBV15	.	TRBJ2-7	ATSRVGLGQGGVYEQY
TRBV10-1	once	TRBJ2-2	ASSDLKVTF
TRBV7-3	.	TRBJ2-3	ASSAGPVGTDTQY
TRBV13	once	TRBJ2-3	ASSLRGTDTQY
TRBV5-6	.	TRBJ2-3	ASSLPSTDTQY
TRBV3-1/TRBV3-2	.	TRBJ2-2	ASSWLAEETGELF
TRBV7-3	.	TRBJ2-1	ASSSGPDPPYNEQF
TRBV4-1	.	TRBJ2-3	ASSQPEVARDTQY
TRBV11-1	.	TRBJ2-3	ASSLVASGSLDTQY
TRBV7-8	.	TRBJ2-7	ASSLWLQGVEQY
TRBV9	.	TRBJ2-3	ASSVVETSPGRRDTQY
TRBV11-2	.	TRBJ2-2	ASSALWGTPGQRAGELF
TRBV2	.	TRBJ2-6	ASSEWLAGGSGANVLT
TRBV19	.	TRBJ2-7	ASSLTSGSYEQY
TRBV7-3	.	TRBJ1-5	ASSLIRGDYSNQPQH
TRBV10-3	.	TRBJ2-3	AISDGLIRGATSTDTQY
TRBV4-1	medium-sized	TRBJ2-7	ASSRGQGVNEQY
TRBV9	.	TRBJ2-7	ASSPDGLAGYEQY
TRBV9	.	TRBJ2-2	ASSTTGTGIFTGELF
TRBV11-2	.	TRBJ2-7	ASSLGGAGTAREQY
TRBV10-3	once	TRBJ2-1	AISELTSGQYNEQF
TRBV11-2	.	TRBJ2-1	ASSLKQGGNNEQF
TRBV29-1	.	TRBJ2-7	SVEMDSYEQY
TRBV4-1	.	TRBJ2-1	ASTSSGSGYEQF